The sequence of this TCR beta chain was determined in a study of T cell changes during pregnancy in multiple sclerosis. The CDR3 has 14 amino acids. Germline V gene data show CDR1 as MGHRA and CDR2 as YSYEKL. V was trimmed by 1 base and J by 3 bases, leaving 10 bases between them. TCRdb's copy holds only in-frame clones and misses some; the assay was immunoSEQ multiplex PCR. Of around 96,000 clones in the sample, 85% to 95% were seen once. The specimen comprised peripheral blood, sampled in the first trimester of pregnancy. The genes are TRBV4-1 and TRBJ2-7; a possible D gene is TRBD1 (6 bases). The source is a female donor with multiple sclerosis, enrolled in a pregnancy study. CDR3 coding DNA: TGCGCCAGCAGCCAAGGGCTGGACAGCTACGAGCAGTACTTC. Translating gives CASSQGLDSYEQYF.